The entry that follows covers one T cell receptor (beta chain) sequence. The antigen is undetermined. The CDR3 extends over 14 amino acids. Germline values: CDR1 SGHRS, CDR2 YFSETQ. V dropped 7 bases and J dropped 2; count of bases not matched to a gene: 4. The entry originates in a study of graft-versus-host responses after intestinal transplantation. The protocol was immunoSEQ multiplex PCR, while the TCRdb copy is restricted to in-frame clones and leaves out a portion. The sample records roughly 97,000 clones, approximately 84% being singletons. The study's findings and limits: The recipient marrow held GvH clones, and some of them showed up first in ileum or blood.

This TCR derives from a human donor who received an intestinal transplant. Here the sequenced sample was unstimulated CD4+ T cells sorted from spleen or lymph node cells, taken before intestinal transplant. The rearrangement links TRBV5-1 to TRBJ2-2; 8 bases map to TRBD1. As DNA, the CDR3 is TGCGCCAGCCGGGACAGGATTAACACCGGGGAGCTGTTTTTT. Residues: CASRDRINTGELFF.